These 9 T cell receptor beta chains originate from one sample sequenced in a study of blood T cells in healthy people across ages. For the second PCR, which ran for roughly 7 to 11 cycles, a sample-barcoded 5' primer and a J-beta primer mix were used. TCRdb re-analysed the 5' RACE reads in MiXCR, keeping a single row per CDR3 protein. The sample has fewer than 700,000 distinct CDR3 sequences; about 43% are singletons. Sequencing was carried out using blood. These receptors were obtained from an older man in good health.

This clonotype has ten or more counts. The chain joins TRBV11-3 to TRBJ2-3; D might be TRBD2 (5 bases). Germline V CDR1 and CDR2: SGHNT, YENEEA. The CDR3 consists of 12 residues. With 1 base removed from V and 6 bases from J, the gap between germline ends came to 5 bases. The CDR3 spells CASSLGEDTQYF. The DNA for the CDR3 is TGTGCCAGCAGCTTAGGGGAGGATACGCAGTATTTT.

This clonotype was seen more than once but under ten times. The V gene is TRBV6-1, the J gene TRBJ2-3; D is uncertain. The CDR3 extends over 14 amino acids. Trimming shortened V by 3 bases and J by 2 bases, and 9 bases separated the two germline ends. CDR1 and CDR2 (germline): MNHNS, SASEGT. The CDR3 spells CASSDNQFTDTQYF. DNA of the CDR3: TGTGCCAGCAGTGATAACCAGTTCACAGATACGCAGTATTTT.

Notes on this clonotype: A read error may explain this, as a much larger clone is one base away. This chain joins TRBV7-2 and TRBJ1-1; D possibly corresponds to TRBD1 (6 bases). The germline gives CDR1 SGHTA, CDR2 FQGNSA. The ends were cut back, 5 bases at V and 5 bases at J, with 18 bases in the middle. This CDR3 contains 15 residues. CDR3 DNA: TGTACCAGCAGCCTCCGACAGGTCTGGGAGACTGAAGCTTTCTTT. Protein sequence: CTSSLRQVWETEAFF.

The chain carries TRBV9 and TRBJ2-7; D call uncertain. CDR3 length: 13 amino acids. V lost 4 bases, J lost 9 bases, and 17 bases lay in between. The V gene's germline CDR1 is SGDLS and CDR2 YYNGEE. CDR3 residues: CASSPTLSSGQYF. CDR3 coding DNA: TGTGCCAGCAGCCCAACCCTTAGCTCGGGGCAGTACTTC.

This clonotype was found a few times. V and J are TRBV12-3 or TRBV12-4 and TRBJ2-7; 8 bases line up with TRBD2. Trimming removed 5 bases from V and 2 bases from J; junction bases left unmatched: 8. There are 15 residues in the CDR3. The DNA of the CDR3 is TGTGCCAGCAGTCTACTATCTAGCGGGCCCTACGAGCAGTACTTC. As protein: CASSLLSSGPYEQYF.

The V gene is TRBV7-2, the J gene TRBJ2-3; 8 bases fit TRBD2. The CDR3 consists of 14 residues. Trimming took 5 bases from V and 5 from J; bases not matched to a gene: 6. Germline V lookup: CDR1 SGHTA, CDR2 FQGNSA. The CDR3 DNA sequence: TGTGCCAGCAGCGCGGGGGGCTGGGAAGATACGCAGTATTTT. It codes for CASSAGGWEDTQYF. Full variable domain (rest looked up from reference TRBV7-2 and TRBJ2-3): GAGVSQSPSNKVTEKGKDVELRCDPISGHTALYWYRQSLGQGLEFLIYFQGNSAPDKSGLPSDRFSAERTGGSVSTLTIQRTQQEDSAVYLCASSAGGWEDTQYFGPGTRLTVL.

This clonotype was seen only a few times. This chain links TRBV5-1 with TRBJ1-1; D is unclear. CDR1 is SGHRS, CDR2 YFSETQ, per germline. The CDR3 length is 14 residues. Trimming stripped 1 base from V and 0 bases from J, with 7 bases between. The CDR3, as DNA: TGCGCCAGCAGCTTGACCGACCTGAACACTGAAGCTTTCTTT. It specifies CASSLTDLNTEAFF.

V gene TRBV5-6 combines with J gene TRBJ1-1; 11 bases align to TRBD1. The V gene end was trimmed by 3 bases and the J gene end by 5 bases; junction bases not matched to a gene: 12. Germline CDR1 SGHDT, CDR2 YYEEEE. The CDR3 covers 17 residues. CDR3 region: CASSYGQGAFTSTEAFF. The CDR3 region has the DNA TGTGCCAGCAGCTATGGACAGGGGGCCTTTACGAGTACTGAAGCTTTCTTT.

This chain's CDR3 is CASRGGGNNEQFF. CDR3 DNA sequence: TGTGCCAGCAGGGGGGGGGGGAACAATGAGCAGTTCTTC. V and J are TRBV6-2 or TRBV6-3 and TRBJ2-1; 7 bases are a match to TRBD2. V trimming: 6 bases; J trimming: 5 bases; junction bases outside the gene matches: 4. Per germline, CDR1 MNHEY and CDR2 SVGEGT. There are 13 residues in the CDR3.